The next 8 T cell receptor beta chains were all read from a single sample in a study of cytomegalovirus exposure and HLA in healthy donors. In the PCR, 60 Vbeta and 13 Jbeta primers were used. Sequencing used immunoSEQ multiplex PCR; TCRdb keeps in-frame clones, though not all of them. This sample has fewer than 250,000 clones, with around 80% found just once. Sample: PBMCs. The receptors were gathered from a man aged 18 to 30 in good health and CMV-seronegative.

The gene calls are TRBV2 and TRBJ1-2; D is possibly TRBD1 (6 bases). V was pared by 4 bases and J by 8 bases, with 11 bases between. Per the germline V gene, CDR1 is SNHLY and CDR2 is FYNNEI. The CDR3 is made up of 12 amino acids. The CDR3 bases are TGTGCCAGCAGTGGAGGACAGCACGGCTACACCTTC. It yields the protein CASSGGQHGYTF.

The chain recombines TRBV5-4 with TRBJ1-3; TRBD1 aligns across 11 bases. Unmatched junction bases numbered 6, after V lost 2 bases and J lost 2 bases. Germline V lookup: CDR1 SGHNT, CDR2 YYREEE (reference sequence). The length of the CDR3 is 17 residues. CDR3 region: CASSFLGQGAPGNTIYF. CDR3 nucleotide sequence: TGTGCCAGCAGCTTCCTTGGACAGGGGGCCCCTGGAAACACCATATATTTT.

The V gene is TRBV7-9, the J gene TRBJ2-5, with D possibly matching TRBD1 (5 bases). This CDR3 has 15 residues. V lost 5 bases, J lost 10 bases, and 23 bases lay in between. Germline V gives CDR1 SEHNR, CDR2 FQNEAQ (reference sequence). The CDR3 spells CASSRLAGSWQSQYF. The CDR3 bases are TGTGCCAGCAGCCGTCTGGCAGGGTCATGGCAGAGCCAGTACTTC.

V gene TRBV5-1 combines with J gene TRBJ2-7, with 7 bases identical to TRBD2. The junction had 4 bases not matched to a gene; V was cut back by 4 bases and J by 3 bases. Germline V gives CDR1 SGHRS, CDR2 YFSETQ. CDR3 length: 13 residues. The CDR3 protein is CASSPGGGYEQYF. CDR3 bases: TGCGCCAGCAGCCCAGGCGGGGGCTACGAGCAGTACTTC.

The chain has TRBV10-3 and TRBJ2-5; TRBD2 matches 11 bases. The germline gives CDR1 ENHRY, CDR2 SYGVKD. After removal of 0 bases from V and 4 bases from J, the junction contained 4 bases not matched to a gene. CDR3 size: 16 residues. CDR3 protein: CAISESGTSGLETQYF. Here the CDR3 DNA reads TGTGCCATCAGTGAGTCCGGGACTAGCGGATTAGAGACCCAGTACTTC.

The chain carries TRBV6-5 and TRBJ2-1, with TRBD2 identical over 7 bases. The ends lost 5 bases at V and 10 bases at J; junction bases unmatched: 8. Germline-derived CDR1 and CDR2 are MNHEY and SVGAGI. CDR3 length: 13 amino acids. The CDR3 is CASSTSRGREQFF. The CDR3 DNA follows: TGTGCCAGCAGTACTTCCCGCGGGAGAGAGCAGTTCTTC.

The chain recombines TRBV2 with TRBJ2-7; TRBD1 agrees at 8 bases. The CDR3 has 16 amino acids. CDR1 is SNHLY, CDR2 FYNNEI, per germline. J was trimmed by 4 bases and V by 1 base; bases with no gene match: 9. CDR3 sequence: CASSEGLSRDRYEQYF. CDR3 DNA sequence: TGTGCCAGCAGTGAAGGCCTAAGCCGGGACAGGTACGAGCAGTACTTC.

The chain couples TRBV5-1 to TRBJ2-7; unclear D gene. CDR1 SGHRS and CDR2 YFSETQ come from the germline V gene. Trimming removed 0 bases at V and 2 bases at J, with 6 bases between. The CDR3 sequence is 13 residues long. The CDR3 protein is CASSLERAYEQYF. In DNA form, the CDR3 reads TGCGCCAGCAGCTTGGAGAGAGCCTACGAGCAGTACTTC.